This T cell receptor beta chain came from a study of blood T cell repertoires in COVID-19 (dated by TCRdb to 2018 to 2020). With regard to the full study: Samples covering the acute and convalescent phases of COVID-19 were provided by collaborators in the United States, Italy and Spain. The prospective study material was composed of cDNA or gDNA derived from T cells, B-cell-depleted T cells, or PBMCs. Subjects who had been exposed to COVID-19, were actively infected with it, or had recovered from it provided the deeply sampled blood TCRbeta repertoires that made up the dataset. The repertoires were released in a freely available public database meant as a resource for research on the immune response to SARS-CoV-2. Samples came from the ongoing ImmuneRACE study (first 160 participants) plus 1,254 subjects from 6 global collaborators. A de-identified subject ID, COVID-19 status, age in years and sex were almost always included in the sample metadata. HLA class I and class II types, where available, came from metadata supplied by the sample provider rather than from assay-based typing.

TCRbeta CDR3 regions were amplified from genomic DNA by means of the immunoSEQ Assay, a bias-controlled multiplex PCR. The original methods were these. Within the assay, amplification of reference gene primers was used to estimate how many nucleated cells each sample contained. Sequence reads were collapsed and filtered to measure the absolute abundance of every unique TCRbeta CDR3 rearrangement. For each sample, productive Simpson clonality was calculated as the square root of Simpson's diversity index over productive rearrangements. Here the immuneACCESS table is served through TCRdb, limited to in-frame sequences with V and J called. Missing clones are a known gap in these copies; in checked studies unresolved V genes cover under half, and the rest lacks a known reason. V, J and clone size were drawn from that table, and D and trimming were deduced from the DNA. The table for this sample lists about 100,000 clones; around 81% of them were counted only once. The ten largest clones add up to around 15% of the sample.

Inclusive of the bounding cysteine and phenylalanine, the CDR3 is 14 residues long. CDR3 DNA is the only sequence kept; it has 42 bases, read in frame from the first base. Based on the germline V gene, the CDR1 and CDR2 sequences are MNHEY and SVGAGI. The junction shows trimming of 1 base on V and 7 bases on J, plus 11 bases between the germline ends. What the work shows at the level of the full study, not this receptor alone: Clinical and demographic metadata were provided uncurated, with the amount varying by source and participant.

As regards this clone: Its cognate antigen has yet to be identified. No much larger clonotype is one base removed from it; base qualities were not supplied.

Whole blood was collected in K2EDTA tubes by collaborating institutions according to the institutions' own protocols. For TCRbeta analysis, collaborators shipped samples in one of three forms: frozen whole blood, isolated PBMCs, or DNA extracted from either of those sample types. Source material: peripheral blood. Recombination joined TRBV6-5 with TRBJ2-1, and TRBD2 may be the D gene, going by 5 matching bases. The sequence derives from a man aged 50 to 59 with active or convalescent COVID-19. The DNA sequence is as follows: TGTGCCAGCAGTTACTATGCCGGGGAGAATGAGCAGTTCTTC. This translates into CASSYYAGENEQFF.